This paragraph reports one T cell receptor (beta chain). Its specificity is not known. The V gene's germline CDR1 is SGHNT and CDR2 YENEEA. V lost 3 bases, J lost 3 bases, and 11 bases stayed unmatched. CDR3 length: 17 residues. The sample is drawn from a study of cytomegalovirus exposure and HLA in healthy donors. Study-wide points: Sequencing probably produced one cluster of sequence variants that were highly shared. Reportedly, cytomegalovirus status was diagnosed with high sensitivity and specificity. In a later analysis, HLA-associated TCR beta chains were more clonally expanded than equally common others.

The PCR had 60 Vbeta and 13 Jbeta primers. TCRdb's copy holds only in-frame clones and misses some; the assay was immunoSEQ multiplex PCR. The sample includes hundreds of thousands of clones, around 80% of them seen just once. The chain combines TRBV11-3 with TRBJ2-3, with TRBD2 matching over 8 bases. The receptor was derived from a middle-aged man in good health and CMV-seropositive. The source material was PBMCs. This CDR3 reads CASSFLRGSGMTDTQYF. The CDR3 bases are TGTGCCAGCAGCTTCCTACGGGGTAGCGGGATGACAGATACGCAGTATTTT.